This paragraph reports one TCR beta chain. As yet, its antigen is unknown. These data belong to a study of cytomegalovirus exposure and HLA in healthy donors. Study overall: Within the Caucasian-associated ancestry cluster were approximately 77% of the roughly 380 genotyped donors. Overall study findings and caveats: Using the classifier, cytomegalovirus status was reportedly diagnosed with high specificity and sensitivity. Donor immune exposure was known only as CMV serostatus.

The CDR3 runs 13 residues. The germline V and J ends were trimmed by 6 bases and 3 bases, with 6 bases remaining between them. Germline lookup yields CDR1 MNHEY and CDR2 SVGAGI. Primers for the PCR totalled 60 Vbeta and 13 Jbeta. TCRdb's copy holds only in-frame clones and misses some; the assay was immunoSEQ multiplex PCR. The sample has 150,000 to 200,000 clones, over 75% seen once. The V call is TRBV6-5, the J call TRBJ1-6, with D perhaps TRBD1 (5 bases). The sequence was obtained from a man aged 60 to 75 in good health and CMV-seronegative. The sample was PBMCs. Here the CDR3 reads CASRTDYNSPLHF. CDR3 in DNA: TGTGCCAGCAGGACAGACTATAATTCACCCCTCCACTTT.